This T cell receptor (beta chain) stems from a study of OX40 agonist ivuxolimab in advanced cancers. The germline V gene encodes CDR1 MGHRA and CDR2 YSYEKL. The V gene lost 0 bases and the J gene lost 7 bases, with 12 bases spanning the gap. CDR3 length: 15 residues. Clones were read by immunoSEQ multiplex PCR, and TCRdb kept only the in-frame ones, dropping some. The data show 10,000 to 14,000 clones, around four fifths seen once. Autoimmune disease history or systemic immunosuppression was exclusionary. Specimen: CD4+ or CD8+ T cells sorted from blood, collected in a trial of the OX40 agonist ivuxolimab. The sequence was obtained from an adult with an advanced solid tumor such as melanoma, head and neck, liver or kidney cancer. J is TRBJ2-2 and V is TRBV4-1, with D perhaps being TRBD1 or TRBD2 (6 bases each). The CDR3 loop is CASSQDPGADGELFF. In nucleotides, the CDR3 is TGCGCCAGCAGCCAAGATCCGGGGGCGGACGGGGAGCTGTTTTTT.